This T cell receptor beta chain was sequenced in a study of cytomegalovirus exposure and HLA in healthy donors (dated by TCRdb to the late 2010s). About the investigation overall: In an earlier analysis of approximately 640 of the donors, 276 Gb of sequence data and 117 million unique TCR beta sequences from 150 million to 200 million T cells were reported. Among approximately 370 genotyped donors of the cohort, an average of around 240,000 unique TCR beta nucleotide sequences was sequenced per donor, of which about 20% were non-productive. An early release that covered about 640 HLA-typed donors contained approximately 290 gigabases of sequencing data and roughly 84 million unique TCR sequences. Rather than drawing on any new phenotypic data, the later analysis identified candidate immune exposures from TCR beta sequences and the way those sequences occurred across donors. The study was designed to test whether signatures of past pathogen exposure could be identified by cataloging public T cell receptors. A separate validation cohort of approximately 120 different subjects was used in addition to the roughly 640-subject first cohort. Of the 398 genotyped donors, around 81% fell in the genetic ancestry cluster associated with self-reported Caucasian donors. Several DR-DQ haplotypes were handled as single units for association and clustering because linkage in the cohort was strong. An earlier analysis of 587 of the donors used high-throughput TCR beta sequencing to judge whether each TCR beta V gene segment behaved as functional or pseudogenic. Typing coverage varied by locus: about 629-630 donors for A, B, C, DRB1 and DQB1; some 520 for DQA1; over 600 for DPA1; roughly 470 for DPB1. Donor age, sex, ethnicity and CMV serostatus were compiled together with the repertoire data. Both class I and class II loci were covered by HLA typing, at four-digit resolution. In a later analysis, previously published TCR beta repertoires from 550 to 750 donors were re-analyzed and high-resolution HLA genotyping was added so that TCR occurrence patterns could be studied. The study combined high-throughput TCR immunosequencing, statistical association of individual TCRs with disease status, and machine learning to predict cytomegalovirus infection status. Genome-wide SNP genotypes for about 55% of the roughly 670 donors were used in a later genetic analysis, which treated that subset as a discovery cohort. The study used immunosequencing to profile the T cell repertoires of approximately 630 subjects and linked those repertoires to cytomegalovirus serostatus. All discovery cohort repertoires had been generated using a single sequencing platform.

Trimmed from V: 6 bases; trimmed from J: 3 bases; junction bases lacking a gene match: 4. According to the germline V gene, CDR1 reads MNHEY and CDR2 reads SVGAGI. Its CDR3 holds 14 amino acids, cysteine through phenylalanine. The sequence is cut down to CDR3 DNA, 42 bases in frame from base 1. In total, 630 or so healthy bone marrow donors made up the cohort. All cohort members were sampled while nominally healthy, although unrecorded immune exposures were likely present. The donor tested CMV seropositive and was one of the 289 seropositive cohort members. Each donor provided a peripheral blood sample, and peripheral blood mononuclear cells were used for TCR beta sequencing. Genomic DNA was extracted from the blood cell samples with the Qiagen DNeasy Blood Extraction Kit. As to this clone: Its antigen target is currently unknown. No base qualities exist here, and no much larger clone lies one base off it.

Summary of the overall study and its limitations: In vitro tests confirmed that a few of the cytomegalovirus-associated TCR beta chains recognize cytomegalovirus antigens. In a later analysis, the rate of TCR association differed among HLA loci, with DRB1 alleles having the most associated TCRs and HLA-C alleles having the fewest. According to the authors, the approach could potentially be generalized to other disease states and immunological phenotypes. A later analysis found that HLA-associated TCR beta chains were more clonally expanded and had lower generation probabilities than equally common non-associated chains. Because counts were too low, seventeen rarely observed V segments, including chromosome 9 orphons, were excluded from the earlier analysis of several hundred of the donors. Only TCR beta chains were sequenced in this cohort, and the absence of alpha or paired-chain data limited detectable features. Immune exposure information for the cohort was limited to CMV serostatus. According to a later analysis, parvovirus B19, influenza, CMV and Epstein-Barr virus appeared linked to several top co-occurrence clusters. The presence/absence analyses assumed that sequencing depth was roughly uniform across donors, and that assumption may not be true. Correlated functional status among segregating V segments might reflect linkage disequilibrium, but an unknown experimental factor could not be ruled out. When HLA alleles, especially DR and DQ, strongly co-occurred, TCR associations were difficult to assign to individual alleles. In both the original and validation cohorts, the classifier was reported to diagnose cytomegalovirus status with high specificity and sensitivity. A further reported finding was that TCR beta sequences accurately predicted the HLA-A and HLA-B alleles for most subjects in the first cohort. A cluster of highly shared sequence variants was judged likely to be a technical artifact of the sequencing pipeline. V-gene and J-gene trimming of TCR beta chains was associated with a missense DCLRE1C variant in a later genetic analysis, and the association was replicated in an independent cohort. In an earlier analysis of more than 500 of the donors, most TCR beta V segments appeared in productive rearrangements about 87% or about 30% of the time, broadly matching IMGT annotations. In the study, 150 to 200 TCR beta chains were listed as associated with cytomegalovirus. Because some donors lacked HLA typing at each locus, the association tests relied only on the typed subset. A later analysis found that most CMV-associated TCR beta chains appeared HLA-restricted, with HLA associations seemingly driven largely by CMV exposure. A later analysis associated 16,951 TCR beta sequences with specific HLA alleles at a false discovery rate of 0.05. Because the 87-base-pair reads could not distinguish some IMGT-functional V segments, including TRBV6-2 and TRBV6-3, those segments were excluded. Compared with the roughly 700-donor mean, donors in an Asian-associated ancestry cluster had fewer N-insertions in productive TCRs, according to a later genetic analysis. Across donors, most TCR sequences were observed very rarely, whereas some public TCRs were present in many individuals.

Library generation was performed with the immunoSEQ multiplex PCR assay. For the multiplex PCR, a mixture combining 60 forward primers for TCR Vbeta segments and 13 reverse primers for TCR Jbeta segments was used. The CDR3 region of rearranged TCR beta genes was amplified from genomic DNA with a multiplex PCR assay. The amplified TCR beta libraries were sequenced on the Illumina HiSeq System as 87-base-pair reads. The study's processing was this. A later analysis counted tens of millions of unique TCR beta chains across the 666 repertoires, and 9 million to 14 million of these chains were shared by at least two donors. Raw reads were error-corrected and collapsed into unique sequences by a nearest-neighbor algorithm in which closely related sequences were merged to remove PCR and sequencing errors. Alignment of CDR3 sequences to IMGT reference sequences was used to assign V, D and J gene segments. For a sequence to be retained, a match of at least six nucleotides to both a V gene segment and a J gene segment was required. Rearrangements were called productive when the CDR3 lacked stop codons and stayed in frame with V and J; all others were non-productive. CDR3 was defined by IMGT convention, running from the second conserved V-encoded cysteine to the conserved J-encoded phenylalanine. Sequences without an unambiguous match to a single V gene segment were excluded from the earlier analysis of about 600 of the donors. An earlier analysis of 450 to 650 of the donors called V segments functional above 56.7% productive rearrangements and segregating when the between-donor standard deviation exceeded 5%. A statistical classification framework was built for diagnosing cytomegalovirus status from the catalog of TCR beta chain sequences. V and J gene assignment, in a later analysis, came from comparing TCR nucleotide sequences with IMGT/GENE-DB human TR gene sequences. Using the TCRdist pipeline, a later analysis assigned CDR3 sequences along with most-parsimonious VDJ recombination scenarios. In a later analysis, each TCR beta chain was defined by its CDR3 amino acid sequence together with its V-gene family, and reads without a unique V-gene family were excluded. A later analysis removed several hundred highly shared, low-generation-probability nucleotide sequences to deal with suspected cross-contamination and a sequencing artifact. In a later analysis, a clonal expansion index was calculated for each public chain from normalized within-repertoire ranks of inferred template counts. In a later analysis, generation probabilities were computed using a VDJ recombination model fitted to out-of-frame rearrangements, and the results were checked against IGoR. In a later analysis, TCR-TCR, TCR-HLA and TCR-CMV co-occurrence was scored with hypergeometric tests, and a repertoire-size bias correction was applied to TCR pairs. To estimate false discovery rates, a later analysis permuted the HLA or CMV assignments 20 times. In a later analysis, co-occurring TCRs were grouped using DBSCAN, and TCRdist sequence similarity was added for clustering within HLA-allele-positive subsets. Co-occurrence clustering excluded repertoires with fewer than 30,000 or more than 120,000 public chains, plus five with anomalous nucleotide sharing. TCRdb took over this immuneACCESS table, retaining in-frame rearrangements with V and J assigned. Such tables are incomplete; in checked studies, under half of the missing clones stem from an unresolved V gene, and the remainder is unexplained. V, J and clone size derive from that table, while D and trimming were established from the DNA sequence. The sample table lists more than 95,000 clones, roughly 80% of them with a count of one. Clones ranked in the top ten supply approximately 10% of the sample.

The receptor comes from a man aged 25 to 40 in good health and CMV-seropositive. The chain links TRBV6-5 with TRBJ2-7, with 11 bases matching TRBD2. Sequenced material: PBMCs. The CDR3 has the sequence CASRRLAGYYEQYF. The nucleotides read TGTGCCAGCAGACGACTAGCGGGATACTACGAGCAGTACTTC.